The 5 T cell receptor beta chains below all came from one sample that was sequenced in a study of cytomegalovirus exposure and HLA in healthy donors. A multiplex PCR was run with 60 Vbeta primers and 13 Jbeta primers. Clones were read by immunoSEQ multiplex PCR, and TCRdb kept only the in-frame ones, dropping some. This table holds over 150,000 clones, 80% found once. Source material: PBMCs. Receptors were obtained from a woman in her forties or fifties in good health and CMV-seronegative.

The genes are TRBV20-1 and TRBJ2-2; D unresolved. Deletions cut 0 bases from V and 9 bases from J, with 5 bases between. The CDR3 has 11 amino acids. Germline V gene data show CDR1 as DFQATT and CDR2 as SNEGSKA (reference sequence). The CDR3 DNA follows: TGCAGTGCTAGAGAGGGCCGGGAGCTGTTTTTT. Translated, it gives CSAREGRELFF.

CDR3 residues: CASSVGGGVETQYF. The CDR3 DNA is TGTGCCAGCAGCGTAGGTGGCGGGGTAGAGACCCAGTACTTC. V is TRBV9 and J is TRBJ2-5, with D possibly TRBD2 on 6 matching bases. V was trimmed by 0 bases and J by 4 bases, leaving 10 bases between them. CDR1 is SGDLS, CDR2 YYNGEE, per germline. CDR3 length equals 14 residues.

The V and J genes are TRBV6-1 and TRBJ2-2; no firm D call. The CDR3 length is 15 residues. In germline, CDR1 is MNHNS, CDR2 SASEGT. V was pared by 2 bases and J by 4 bases, with 11 bases between. CDR3 bases: TGTGCCAGCAGTGAAACGATTAGATTCACCGGGGAGCTGTTTTTT. This gives the protein CASSETIRFTGELFF.

The chain combines TRBV28 with TRBJ1-2; a weak D match, TRBD1 (6 bases). The length of the CDR3 is 12 residues. The V gene lost 4 bases and the J gene lost 8 bases, with 11 bases spanning the gap. Germline CDR1 reads MDHEN; CDR2 reads SYDVKM. The CDR3 region is CASSYREYGYTF. The CDR3 DNA is TGTGCCAGCAGTTACAGGGAGTACGGCTACACCTTC.

The chain uses TRBV6-1 and TRBJ1-5; 8 bases line up with TRBD1. The CDR3 is made up of 15 amino acids. The ends lost 3 bases at V and 4 bases at J; junction bases unmatched: 5. Germline CDR1 reads MNHNS; CDR2 reads SASEGT. As DNA, the CDR3 is TGTGCCAGCAGTGACCGGGACAGGACTAATCAGCCCCAGCATTTT. Its protein product is CASSDRDRTNQPQHF.